A single sample gave rise to the 19 T cell receptor beta chains below, sequenced in a study of blood T cell repertoires in COVID-19. Sequenced by immunoSEQ multiplex PCR; TCRdb stores in-frame clones only, minus some. The table shows about 170,000 clones, with approximately 80% occurring only once. Sequencing input: peripheral blood. The receptors stem from a woman between 65 and 79 years old with COVID-19, enrolled during active disease.

This chain uses TRBV2 with TRBJ2-7; 8 nucleotides agree with TRBD2. The CDR3 has 13 amino acids. Germline V gene lookup returns CDR1 SNHLY and CDR2 FYNNEI. V shed 10 bases and J 7 bases; nucleotides not matched to a gene: 12. CDR3: CANSYGRVREQYF. DNA for the CDR3: TGTGCCAACTCCTACGGGAGGGTGAGGGAGCAGTACTTC. The full variable domain, with the rest looked up from reference TRBV2 and TRBJ2-7, is EPEVTQTPSHQVTQMGQEVILRCVPISNHLYFYWYRQILGQKVEFLVSFYNNEISEKSEIFDDQFSVERPDGSNFTLKIRSTKLEDSAMYFCANSYGRVREQYFGPGTRLTVT.

The rearrangement uses TRBV5-1 and TRBJ2-1; 7 positions match TRBD2. The CDR3 contains 15 residues. V shed 4 bases and J 0 bases; nucleotides not matched to a gene: 4. Germline CDR1 is SGHRS and CDR2 is YFSETQ. CDR3 DNA sequence: TGCGCCAGCAGCCAGTTAGCGGGCTCCTACAATGAGCAGTTCTTC. Translating gives CASSQLAGSYNEQFF.

The genes are TRBV9 and TRBJ1-3; no reliable D call. Germline CDR1 is SGDLS and CDR2 is YYNGEE. The CDR3 is 14 amino acids. Trimming pared 0 bases from V and 1 base from J, leaving 5 bases between. DNA for the CDR3: TGTGCCAGCAGCGTAGAGCTTTCTGGAAACACCATATATTTT. It specifies CASSVELSGNTIYF.

The gene calls are TRBV30 and TRBJ1-4; no definite D call. This CDR3 has 14 residues. The germline CDR1 and CDR2 sequences are GTSNPN and SVGIG (reference sequence). V was trimmed by 4 bases and J by 4 bases, leaving 13 bases between them. CDR3 region: CAWNSGSFNEKLFF. The CDR3 DNA follows: TGTGCCTGGAATTCCGGGTCTTTTAATGAAAAACTGTTTTTT.

Here the CDR3 reads CASTTPRTSHGYTF. The CDR3 bases are TGTGCCAGCACCACTCCAAGGACATCGCATGGCTACACCTTC. This chain connects TRBV6-5 to TRBJ1-2, with D possibly matching TRBD1 (5 bases). CDR3 length: 14 amino acids. Germline CDR1 is MNHEY and CDR2 is SVGAGI. Deletions cut 7 bases from V and 6 bases from J, with 18 bases between.

The chain uses TRBV5-4 and TRBJ1-6; D unresolved. V dropped 0 bases and J dropped 6 bases, with 7 bases sitting between them. Germline CDR1 reads SGHNT; CDR2 reads YYREEE (reference sequence). The CDR3 length is 14 residues. The chain's CDR3 is CASSLARGNSPLHF. In nucleotides, the CDR3 is TGTGCCAGCAGCTTGGCACGCGGTAATTCACCCCTCCACTTT.

V gene TRBV27 combines with J gene TRBJ1-1, with a tentative D call TRBD1 (6 bases). The V end was cut by 5 bases, the J end by 5 bases, with 12 bases between. The CDR3 extends over 13 amino acids. Germline CDR1 is MNHEY and CDR2 is SMNVEV (reference sequence). Here the CDR3 DNA reads TGTGCCAGCAGTCCACAGGGTTTAACTGAAGCTTTCTTT. Amino acid sequence: CASSPQGLTEAFF.

A remark on this clone: Other DNA sequences in this specimen translate into the identical CDR3. The chain couples TRBV28 to TRBJ2-7; a possible D gene is TRBD2 (6 bases). Germline V lookup: CDR1 MDHEN, CDR2 SYDVKM. The CDR3 extends over 14 amino acids. Deletions cut 5 bases from V and 2 bases from J, with 13 bases between. Written as DNA, the CDR3 is TGTGCCAGCAGTCCCTATAGCGGTACCTACGAGCAGTACTTC. Its translation is CASSPYSGTYEQYF.

The chain has TRBV4-2 and TRBJ2-5, with 7 bases fitting TRBD2. The CDR3 is 16 residues long. Germline CDR1 reads LGHNA; CDR2 reads YNFKEQ. V was clipped by 0 bases and J by 2 bases; unmatched bases: 6. CDR3 coding DNA: TGTGCCAGCAGCCAAGATCGGGCTAGCGGTCAAGAGACCCAGTACTTC. Its protein is CASSQDRASGQETQYF.

This chain uses TRBV19 with TRBJ1-5; 9 nucleotides match TRBD1. The CDR3 is made up of 15 amino acids. Germline CDR1 LNHDA, CDR2 SQIVND (reference sequence). Trimming removed 3 bases from V and 7 bases from J; junction bases left unmatched: 7. Here the CDR3 reads CASSMAGTGIQPQHF. CDR3 bases: TGTGCCAGTAGTATGGCCGGGACAGGGATCCAGCCCCAGCATTTT.

CDR3 nucleotide sequence: TGTGCCAGTAGTAACATCGACAGGGGGGATGGCTACACCTTC. This sequence encodes CASSNIDRGDGYTF. The genes are TRBV19 and TRBJ1-2, with 9 bases fitting TRBD1. This CDR3 comprises 14 residues. V lost 4 bases to trimming and J lost 6 bases; unmatched junction nucleotides: 6. The germline CDR1 and CDR2 sequences are LNHDA and SQIVND (reference sequence).

The V call is TRBV19, the J call TRBJ1-2, with unresolved D. CDR1 and CDR2 (germline): LNHDA, SQIVND (reference sequence). The CDR3 totals 12 residues. The V gene lost 4 bases and the J gene lost 6 bases, with 9 bases spanning the gap. CDR3 sequence (DNA): TGTGCCAGTAGTAGGCGGGAGGATGGCTACACCTTC. Protein: CASSRREDGYTF.

The genes are TRBV5-1 and TRBJ1-2, with D perhaps TRBD1 (6 bases). Germline V gene lookup returns CDR1 SGHRS and CDR2 YFSETQ. The CDR3 has 13 amino acids. The V end was cut by 4 bases, the J end by 3 bases, with 10 bases between. In nucleotides, the CDR3 is TGCGCCAGCAGCCCGACAGGAGACTATGGCTACACCTTC. It codes for CASSPTGDYGYTF.

This sequence joins TRBV18 and TRBJ2-4, with 12 positions matching TRBD2. V trimming: 4 bases; J trimming: 8 bases; junction bases outside the gene matches: 3. This CDR3 contains 14 residues. Germline loops: CDR1 KGHSH, CDR2 LQKENI. For the CDR3, the DNA is TGTGCCAGCTCACAGACTAGCGGGAGAGACATTCAGTACTTC. Translating gives CASSQTSGRDIQYF.

The gene calls are TRBV28 and TRBJ2-2, with TRBD1 as a possible D gene (5 bases). Germline V gene sequence: CDR1 MDHEN, CDR2 SYDVKM. The CDR3 extends over 15 amino acids. Trimming removed 2 bases from V and 1 base from J, with 8 bases in between. The CDR3 bases are TGTGCCAGCAGTTTAAGCCAGGGGAACACCGGGGAGCTGTTTTTT. Translating it yields CASSLSQGNTGELFF.

This sequence joins TRBV19 and TRBJ2-1; tentative D call: TRBD2 (6 bases). Trimming pared 6 bases from V and 7 bases from J, leaving 19 bases between. Germline loops: CDR1 LNHDA, CDR2 SQIVND (reference sequence). This CDR3 is 15 amino acids long. The CDR3, as DNA: TGTGCCAGTAGCGACGGACACGGGACTGTTAATGAGCAGTTCTTC. Its translation is CASSDGHGTVNEQFF.

The V gene is TRBV28, the J gene TRBJ2-2; perhaps TRBD1 as D (5 bases). This CDR3 has 15 residues. Trimming took off 6 bases at V and 2 bases at J, with 13 bases between the two ends. Germline CDR1 is MDHEN and CDR2 is SYDVKM. Here the CDR3 reads CASSSRGRNTGELFF. The CDR3 nucleotides are TGTGCCAGCAGCTCAAGGGGTCGTAACACCGGGGAGCTGTTTTTT.

V usage is TRBV6-6 and J usage is TRBJ2-1; 11 bases are a match to TRBD2. Germline V lookup: CDR1 MNHNY, CDR2 SVGAGI (reference sequence). V shed 2 bases and J 4 bases; nucleotides not matched to a gene: 1. The CDR3 sequence is 15 residues long. CDR3: CASSYIAGGYNEQFF. As DNA, the CDR3 is TGTGCCAGCAGTTACATAGCGGGGGGGTACAATGAGCAGTTCTTC.

The chain has TRBV3-1 (or the pseudogene TRBV3-2) and TRBJ2-1; D might be TRBD2 (5 bases). Per the germline V gene, CDR1 is LGHDT and CDR2 is YNNKEL (reference sequence). V dropped 4 bases and J dropped 0 bases, with 13 bases sitting between them. CDR3 length equals 16 residues. The CDR3 region is CASSRKAASSYNEQFF. The CDR3 DNA is TGTGCCAGCAGCCGGAAAGCGGCCAGCTCCTACAATGAGCAGTTCTTC.